Given below is one T cell receptor beta chain in context. Clones were sequenced by immunoSEQ multiplex PCR, and TCRdb holds only the in-frame ones, with some missing. This sample yields approximately 140,000 clones, of which about 88% are seen a single time; about 5% belongs to the top ten. Per the germline V gene, CDR1 is LNHDA and CDR2 is SQIVND (reference sequence). CDR3 length: 16 amino acids. Deletions cut 7 bases from V and 0 bases from J, with 17 bases between. This entry comes from a study of T cell responses to AZD1222 COVID-19 vaccine. The sample consisted of peripheral blood, taken on day 0 of AZD1222 vaccination. J is TRBJ2-3 and V is TRBV19; tentatively, D is TRBD1 (6 bases). This TCR came from an adult in good health. The CDR3 DNA follows: TGTGCCAGTACCCTAACAGGGATTCGTAGCACAGATACGCAGTATTTT. Its protein is CASTLTGIRSTDTQYF. Using reference TRBV19 and TRBJ2-3 for the parts outside the CDR3, the full variable domain is DGGITQSPKYLFRKEGQNVTLSCEQNLNHDAMYWYRQDPGQGLRLIYYSQIVNDFQKGDIAEGYSVSREKKESFPLTVTSAQKNPTAFYLCASTLTGIRSTDTQYFGPGTRLTVL.